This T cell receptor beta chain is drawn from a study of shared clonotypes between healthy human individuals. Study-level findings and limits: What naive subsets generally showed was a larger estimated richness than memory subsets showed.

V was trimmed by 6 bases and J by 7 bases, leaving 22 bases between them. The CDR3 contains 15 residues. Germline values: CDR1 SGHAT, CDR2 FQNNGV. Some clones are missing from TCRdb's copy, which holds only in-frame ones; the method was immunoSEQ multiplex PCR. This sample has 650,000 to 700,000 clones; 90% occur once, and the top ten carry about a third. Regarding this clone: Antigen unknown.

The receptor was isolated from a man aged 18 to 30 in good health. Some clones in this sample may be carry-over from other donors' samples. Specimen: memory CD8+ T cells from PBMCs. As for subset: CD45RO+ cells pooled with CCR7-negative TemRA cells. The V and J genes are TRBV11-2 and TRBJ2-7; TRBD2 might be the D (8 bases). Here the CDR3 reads CASRPRGVAGSEQYF. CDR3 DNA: TGTGCCAGCAGGCCCAGGGGGGTAGCGGGGAGTGAGCAGTACTTC. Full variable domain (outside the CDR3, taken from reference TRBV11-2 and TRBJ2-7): EAGVAQSPRYKIIEKRQSVAFWCNPISGHATLYWYQQILGQGPKLLIQFQNNGVVDDSQLPKDRFSAERLKGVDSTLKIQPAKLEDSAVYLCASRPRGVAGSEQYFGPGTRLTVT.